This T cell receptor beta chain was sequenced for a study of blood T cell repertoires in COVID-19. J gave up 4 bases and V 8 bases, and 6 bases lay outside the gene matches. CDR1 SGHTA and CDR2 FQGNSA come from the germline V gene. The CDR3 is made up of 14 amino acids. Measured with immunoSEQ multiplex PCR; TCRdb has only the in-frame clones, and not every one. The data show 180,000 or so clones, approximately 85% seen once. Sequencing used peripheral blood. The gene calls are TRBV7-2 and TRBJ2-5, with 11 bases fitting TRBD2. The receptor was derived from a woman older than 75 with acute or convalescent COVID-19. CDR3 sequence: CASSYSGRGETQYF. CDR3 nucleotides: TGTGCCAGCTCATATAGCGGGAGGGGAGAGACCCAGTACTTC.